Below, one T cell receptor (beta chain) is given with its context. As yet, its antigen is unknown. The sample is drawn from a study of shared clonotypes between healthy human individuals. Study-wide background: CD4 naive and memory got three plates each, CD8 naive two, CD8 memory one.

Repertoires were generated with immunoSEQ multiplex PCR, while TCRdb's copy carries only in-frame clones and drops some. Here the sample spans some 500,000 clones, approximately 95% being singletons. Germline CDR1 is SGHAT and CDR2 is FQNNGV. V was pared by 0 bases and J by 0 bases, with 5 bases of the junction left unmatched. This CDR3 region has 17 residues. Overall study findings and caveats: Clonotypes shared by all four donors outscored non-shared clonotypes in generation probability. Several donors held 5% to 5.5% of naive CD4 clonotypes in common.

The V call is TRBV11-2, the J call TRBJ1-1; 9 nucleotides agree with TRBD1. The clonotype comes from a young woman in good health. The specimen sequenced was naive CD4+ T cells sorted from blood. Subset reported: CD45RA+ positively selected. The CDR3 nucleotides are TGTGCCAGCAGCTTAGAGGGACAGGGAGGGCTGAACACTGAAGCTTTCTTT. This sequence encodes CASSLEGQGGLNTEAFF.